This T cell receptor beta chain comes out of a study of cytomegalovirus exposure and HLA in healthy donors. General study results and limits: Among immune exposure information, only CMV serostatus was available.

The PCR was carried out with 60 Vbeta primers and 13 Jbeta primers. Method: immunoSEQ multiplex PCR; TCRdb's copy keeps in-frame clones and lacks some. The table lists 100,000 to 150,000 clones, about 80% of them singletons. A remark on this clone: Its specificity is unknown.

What was sequenced was PBMCs. The TCR originated in a man younger than 45 in good health and CMV-seronegative.

CDR3 nucleotides: TGTGCCAGCAGATGGGACAGGGTGAACTCACCCCTCCACTTT. It is translated as CASRWDRVNSPLHF. The chain uses TRBV6-5 and TRBJ1-6, with TRBD1 matching 9 bases. The junction had 7 bases not matched to a gene; V was cut back by 6 bases and J by 10 bases. The CDR3 has 14 residues. The V gene's germline CDR1 is MNHEY and CDR2 SVGAGI.